The 17 T cell receptor beta chains reported below all come from one sample, sequenced in a study of blood T cell repertoires in COVID-19. Sequencing was performed with immunoSEQ multiplex PCR; in TCRdb, only in-frame clones are kept and a portion is missing. The sample contains about 230,000 clones, around 83% of which appear only once. Sequencing was carried out using peripheral blood. The receptors originated from a man between 35 and 55 years old with acute or convalescent COVID-19.

This clone has a handful of counts. The chain carries TRBV5-1 and TRBJ2-7; D remains unclear. CDR1 is SGHRS, CDR2 YFSETQ, per germline. V was cut by 4 bases and J by 6 bases, with 14 bases left in between. This CDR3 spans 13 amino acids. The DNA of the CDR3 is TGCGCCAGCAGCCTGAGGAATACGGGCGAGCAGTACTTC. Amino acid sequence: CASSLRNTGEQYF. Together with reference TRBV5-1 and TRBJ2-7, the CDR3 gives the full variable domain: KAGVTQTPRYLIKTRGQQVTLSCSPISGHRSVSWYQQTPGQGLQFLFEYFSETQRNKGNFPGRFSGRQFSNSRSEMNVSTLELGDSALYLCASSLRNTGEQYFGPGTRLTVT.

This chain uses TRBV18 with TRBJ2-3, with a tentative D call TRBD2 (5 bases). Trimming shortened V by 0 bases and J by 4 bases, and 8 bases separated the two germline ends. The CDR3 spans 14 residues. Germline V gives CDR1 KGHSH, CDR2 LQKENI. The CDR3 nucleotides read TGTGCCAGCTCACCACCGGAACTAGCAGATACGCAGTATTTT. This encodes CASSPPELADTQYF. The entire variable domain, with the rest obtained from reference TRBV18 and TRBJ2-3, is as follows: NAGVMQNPRHLVRRRGQEARLRCSPMKGHSHVYWYRQLPEEGLKFMVYLQKENIIDESGMPKERFSAEFPKEGPSILRIQQVVRGDSAAYFCASSPPELADTQYFGPGTRLTVL.

V and J are TRBV6-5 and TRBJ2-7, with 8 bases fitting TRBD2. Losses at the gene ends were 6 bases for V and 3 bases for J; bases not matched to a gene: 10. The CDR3 is made up of 15 amino acids. Per germline, CDR1 MNHEY and CDR2 SVGAGI. The CDR3 reads CASRLREGSFYEQYF. The CDR3 DNA is TGTGCCAGCAGACTACGGGAGGGCTCTTTCTACGAGCAGTACTTC.

The CDR3 DNA follows: TGTGCCAGTAGTTGGCCCAGGACAGGTGAGCAGTTCTTC. It yields the protein CASSWPRTGEQFF. V is TRBV19 and J is TRBJ2-1; TRBD1 agrees at 7 bases. This CDR3 region has 13 residues. V gave up 5 bases and J gave up 9 bases; unmatched junction bases: 7. CDR1 is LNHDA, CDR2 SQIVND, per germline (reference sequence).

The rearrangement joins TRBV28 to TRBJ2-7; TRBD1 agrees at 7 bases. This CDR3 spans 16 amino acids. Germline V CDR1 and CDR2: MDHEN, SYDVKM. Trimming at V came to 4 bases and at J to 1 base, leaving 10 bases not matched to a gene. The CDR3 sequence is CASSYTPGTASYEQYF. In DNA form, the CDR3 reads TGTGCCAGCAGTTATACCCCCGGGACAGCGTCCTACGAGCAGTACTTC. Based on the CDR3 plus reference TRBV28 and TRBJ2-7, the full variable domain is DVKVTQSSRYLVKRTGEKVFLECVQDMDHENMFWYRQDPGLGLRLIYFSYDVKMKEKGDIPEGYSVSREKKERFSLILESASTNQTSMYLCASSYTPGTASYEQYFGPGTRLTVT.

This clone occurred a few times. The chain links TRBV5-4 to TRBJ1-3; D possibly corresponds to TRBD1 (6 bases). With 4 bases removed from V and 8 bases from J, the gap between germline ends came to 16 bases. The CDR3 runs 14 residues. Germline lookup yields CDR1 SGHNT and CDR2 YYREEE (reference sequence). Here the CDR3 DNA reads TGTGCCAGCAGCCTGAGGGGGAAGGGAGACACCATATATTTT. Translation gives CASSLRGKGDTIYF.

The gene calls are TRBV19 and TRBJ2-3; 9 bases are shared with TRBD2. The germline V gene has CDR1 LNHDA and CDR2 SQIVND (reference sequence). The junction had 13 bases not matched to a gene; V was cut back by 5 bases and J by 4 bases. There are 17 residues in the CDR3. The CDR3 sequence is CASSLRVAGALADTQYF. The CDR3, as DNA: TGTGCCAGTAGTCTTCGGGTAGCGGGGGCCTTAGCAGATACGCAGTATTTT.

The chain joins TRBV28 to TRBJ1-1; 8 bases match TRBD1. The CDR3 spans 15 residues. CDR1 and CDR2 from the germline V gene are MDHEN and SYDVKM. Trimming cost V 6 bases and J 6 bases; bases outside gene matches: 12. The CDR3 is CASSLTTGGRAEAFF. The CDR3 region has the DNA TGTGCCAGCAGCTTAACCACAGGGGGAAGGGCTGAAGCTTTCTTT.

The J gene is TRBJ2-3, the V gene TRBV7-2; D is undetermined. This CDR3 has 14 residues. Germline-derived CDR1 and CDR2 are SGHTA and FQGNSA. The V end was cut by 5 bases, the J end by 4 bases, with 13 bases between. The chain's CDR3 is CASSPTRLSDTQYF. The CDR3 DNA follows: TGTGCCAGCAGCCCCACTCGTTTATCAGATACGCAGTATTTT.

This clone was picked up one time. The gene calls are TRBV30 and TRBJ1-1; unclear D gene. This CDR3 comprises 13 residues. CDR1 GTSNPN and CDR2 SVGIG come from the germline V gene (reference sequence). V was trimmed by 0 bases and J by 6 bases, leaving 11 bases between them. CDR3 amino acids: CAWSVGGYAEAFF. CDR3 sequence (DNA): TGTGCCTGGAGTGTGGGAGGGTACGCTGAAGCTTTCTTT.

For the CDR3, the DNA is TGTGCCAGCAGTTCTCCCCCTCTAAAACCTGAAGCTTTCTTT. It translates to CASSSPPLKPEAFF. The V gene is TRBV6-2 or TRBV6-3, the J gene TRBJ1-1; D not certain. V gave up 4 bases and J gave up 6 bases, with 15 bases separating them. There are 14 residues in the CDR3. Germline V gene lookup returns CDR1 MNHEY and CDR2 SVGEGT.

The chain recombines TRBV6-5 with TRBJ1-5; the D is unclear. CDR3 length equals 12 residues. Trimming took off 8 bases at V and 6 bases at J, with 11 bases between the two ends. Germline values: CDR1 MNHEY, CDR2 SVGAGI. The CDR3 sequence is CASGSPLQPQHF. The CDR3 nucleotides are TGTGCCAGCGGCAGTCCCCTTCAGCCCCAGCATTTT.

In this sample, this clone turned up a few times. The rearrangement links TRBV29-1 to TRBJ1-1; TRBD1 agrees at 7 bases. Germline V CDR1 and CDR2: SQVTM, ANQGSEA. The CDR3 loop spans 13 amino acids. With 7 bases clipped from V and 1 base from J, the junction kept 6 bases outside the gene matches. CDR3 nucleotide sequence: TGCAGCGGACACCGGGACAGGAACACTGAAGCTTTCTTT. It translates to CSGHRDRNTEAFF.

The chain uses TRBV3-1 (or the pseudogene TRBV3-2) and TRBJ1-1, with a possible D match to TRBD1 (5 bases). CDR3 length: 17 residues. Germline V gene lookup returns CDR1 LGHDT and CDR2 YNNKEL (reference sequence). Trimming stripped 4 bases from V and 3 bases from J, with 21 bases between. CDR3 sequence: CASSLSRQAGRDTEAFF. The CDR3 DNA sequence: TGTGCCAGCAGCCTATCCCGGCAAGCAGGGAGGGACACTGAAGCTTTCTTT.

This chain links TRBV6-5 with TRBJ2-1; D remains ambiguous. V was cut by 6 bases and J by 8 bases, with 17 bases left in between. The CDR3 consists of 14 residues. The germline CDR1 and CDR2 sequences are MNHEY and SVGAGI. The CDR3 nucleotides read TGTGCCAGCAGGCCCAAAGACTTTTACCATGAGCAGTTCTTC. Translation gives CASRPKDFYHEQFF.

The chain has TRBV19 and TRBJ1-4; 7 bases map to TRBD1. Trimming took 9 bases from V and 10 from J; bases not matched to a gene: 8. This CDR3 is built from 12 residues. In germline, CDR1 is LNHDA, CDR2 SQIVND (reference sequence). The CDR3 spells CARQGSGAKLFF. The DNA of the CDR3 is TGTGCCAGACAGGGGAGTGGTGCAAAACTGTTTTTT.

This rearrangement joins TRBV14 to TRBJ1-6, with a tentative D call TRBD1 (6 bases). The germline V and J ends were trimmed by 4 bases and 9 bases, with 19 bases remaining between them. The CDR3 totals 16 residues. Germline CDR1 SGHDN, CDR2 FVKESK. CDR3 amino acids: CASSPTTGTISSPLHF. The CDR3, as DNA: TGTGCCAGCAGCCCTACTACAGGGACGATTAGTTCACCCCTCCACTTT.